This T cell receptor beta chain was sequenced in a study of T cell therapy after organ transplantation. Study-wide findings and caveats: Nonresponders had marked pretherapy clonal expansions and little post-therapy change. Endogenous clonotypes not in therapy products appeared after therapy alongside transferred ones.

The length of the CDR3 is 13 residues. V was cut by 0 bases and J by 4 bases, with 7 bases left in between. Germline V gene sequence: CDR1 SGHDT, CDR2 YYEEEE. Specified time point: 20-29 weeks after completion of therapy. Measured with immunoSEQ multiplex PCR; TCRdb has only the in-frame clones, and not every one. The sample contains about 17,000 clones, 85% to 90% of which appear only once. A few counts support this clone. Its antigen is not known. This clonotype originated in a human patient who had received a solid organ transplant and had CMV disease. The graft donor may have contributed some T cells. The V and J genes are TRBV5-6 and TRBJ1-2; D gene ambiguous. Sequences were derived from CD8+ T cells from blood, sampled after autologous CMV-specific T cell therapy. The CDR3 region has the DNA TGTGCCAGCAGCTTGGAAGGCAGCTATGGCTACACCTTC. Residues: CASSLEGSYGYTF.